These 11 T cell receptor beta chains share one sample of origin, sequenced in a study of cytomegalovirus exposure and HLA in healthy donors. Use of 60 Vbeta and 13 Jbeta primers characterized the PCR. Assay used: immunoSEQ multiplex PCR; TCRdb lists only in-frame clones, some missing. The top ten hold 3% to 4.5% of the sample, which has approximately 180,000 clones, 77% seen once. The sequenced sample consisted of PBMCs. Receptors originate from a woman aged 55-70 years in good health and CMV-seropositive.

This clone was observed a few times. The chain is built from TRBV5-6 and TRBJ2-2, with 14 bases identical to TRBD2. The CDR3 is made up of 18 amino acids. V shed 7 bases and J 5 bases; nucleotides not matched to a gene: 13. Per the germline V gene, CDR1 is SGHDT and CDR2 is YYEEEE. CDR3 coding DNA: TGTGCCAGCGGAGGACTAGCGGGAGGTATAAGTTGGACCGGGGAGCTGTTTTTT. Translating gives CASGGLAGGISWTGELFF.

The V gene is TRBV7-9, the J gene TRBJ1-5; D call uncertain. V was pared by 4 bases and J by 3 bases, with 7 bases between. There are 13 residues in the CDR3. Per the germline V gene, CDR1 is SEHNR and CDR2 is FQNEAQ (reference sequence). CDR3 residues: CASSSGINQPQHF. CDR3 sequence (DNA): TGTGCCAGCAGCTCGGGAATCAATCAGCCCCAGCATTTT.

The chain recombines TRBV7-2 with TRBJ2-5, with D perhaps TRBD2 (7 bases). The germline gives CDR1 SGHTA, CDR2 FQGNSA. The V end lost 1 base, the J end lost 4 bases, and 19 bases lay between the germline ends. The CDR3 is 17 amino acids. CDR3 nucleotides: TGTGCCAGCAGCTTAGAGGGAGGGACATGGATTGGAGAGACCCAGTACTTC. Amino acids: CASSLEGGTWIGETQYF.

The chain employs TRBV27 and TRBJ1-2; D not resolved. The V and J ends lost 3 bases and 7 bases respectively, with 21 bases between them. CDR1 is MNHEY and CDR2 is SMNVEV in the germline V gene (reference sequence). This CDR3 is 16 amino acids long. The CDR3 region is CASSFWSFRGERGYTF. The DNA for the CDR3 is TGTGCCAGCAGTTTCTGGAGTTTTCGGGGAGAACGTGGCTACACCTTC.

This chain joins TRBV19 and TRBJ2-5; 12 bases align to TRBD2. With 3 bases clipped from V and 2 bases from J, the junction kept 13 bases outside the gene matches. Germline CDR1 is LNHDA and CDR2 is SQIVND (reference sequence). This CDR3 is built from 19 residues. CDR3 loop: CASSIRLAGGIGRQETQYF. The CDR3 bases are TGTGCCAGTAGTATCCGGCTAGCGGGGGGGATCGGGAGGCAAGAGACCCAGTACTTC.

The rearrangement links TRBV2 to TRBJ2-5; TRBD2 might be the D (5 bases). Germline CDR1 and CDR2: SNHLY and FYNNEI. The CDR3 is made up of 15 amino acids. The V end lost 1 base, the J end lost 6 bases, and 15 bases lay between the germline ends. As DNA, the CDR3 is TGTGCCAGCAGTGAAGGACTAAAGTCGGTAAAGACCCAGTACTTC. Its protein is CASSEGLKSVKTQYF.

This clone appeared a few times. The genes are TRBV27 and TRBJ1-4, with 9 bases aligning to TRBD1. The germline V gene has CDR1 MNHEY and CDR2 SMNVEV (reference sequence). The V segment lost 0 bases and the J segment 6 bases; nucleotides outside the gene matches: 5. The CDR3 contains 16 residues. The CDR3 reads CASSLSVGQGDEKLFF. CDR3 sequence (DNA): TGTGCCAGCAGTTTATCGGTGGGACAGGGAGATGAAAAACTGTTTTTT.

The chain combines TRBV27 with TRBJ2-7; 9 bases line up with TRBD2. The CDR3 extends over 16 amino acids. J gave up 0 bases and V 6 bases, and 9 bases lay outside the gene matches. The germline V gene has CDR1 MNHEY and CDR2 SMNVEV (reference sequence). This chain's CDR3 is CASRASGTESSYEQYF. The CDR3 DNA reads TGTGCCAGCAGGGCTAGCGGGACCGAAAGCTCCTACGAGCAGTACTTC.

The chain has TRBV9 and TRBJ2-7; 8 bases are a match to TRBD2. From germline, CDR1 is SGDLS and CDR2 YYNGEE. After removal of 0 bases from V and 3 bases from J, the junction contained 2 bases not matched to a gene. The CDR3 runs 14 residues. CDR3 in amino acids: CASSVAGGGYEQYF. The DNA of the CDR3 is TGTGCCAGCAGCGTAGCGGGAGGGGGCTACGAGCAGTACTTC.

The V and J genes are TRBV7-2 and TRBJ2-2; no reliable D call. The ends were cut back, 3 bases at V and 7 bases at J, with 9 bases in the middle. Per germline, CDR1 SGHTA and CDR2 FQGNSA. The length of the CDR3 is 13 residues. The CDR3 region has the DNA TGTGCCAGCAGCTTGCCCCAGATCGGGGAGCTGTTTTTT. Protein: CASSLPQIGELFF.

The gene calls are TRBV6-1 and TRBJ2-3; 11 bases are shared with TRBD2. Germline CDR1 MNHNS, CDR2 SASEGT. V shed 4 bases, J shed 1 base, and the junction held 13 bases outside the gene matches. CDR3 length equals 19 residues. CDR3 coding DNA: TGTGCCAGCAGTGCACTCCCCCCCACTAGCGGGAGTGGCACAGATACGCAGTATTTT. Its translation is CASSALPPTSGSGTDTQYF.